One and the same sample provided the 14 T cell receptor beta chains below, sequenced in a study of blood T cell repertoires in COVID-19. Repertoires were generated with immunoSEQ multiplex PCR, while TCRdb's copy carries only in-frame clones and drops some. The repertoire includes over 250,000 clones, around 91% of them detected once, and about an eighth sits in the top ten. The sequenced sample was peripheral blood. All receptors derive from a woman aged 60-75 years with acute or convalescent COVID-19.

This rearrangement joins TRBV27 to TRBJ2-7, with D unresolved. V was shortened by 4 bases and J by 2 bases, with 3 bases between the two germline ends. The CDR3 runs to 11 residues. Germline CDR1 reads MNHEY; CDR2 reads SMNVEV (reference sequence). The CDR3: CASSYTYEQYF. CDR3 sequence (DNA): TGTGCCAGCAGTTATACCTACGAGCAGTACTTC.

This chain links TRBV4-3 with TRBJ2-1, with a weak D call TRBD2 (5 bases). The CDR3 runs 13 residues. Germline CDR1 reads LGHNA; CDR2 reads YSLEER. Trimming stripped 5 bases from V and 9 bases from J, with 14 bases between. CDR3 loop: CASSSPSGSEQFF. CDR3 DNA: TGCGCCAGCAGCTCCCCGTCGGGGAGTGAGCAGTTCTTC.

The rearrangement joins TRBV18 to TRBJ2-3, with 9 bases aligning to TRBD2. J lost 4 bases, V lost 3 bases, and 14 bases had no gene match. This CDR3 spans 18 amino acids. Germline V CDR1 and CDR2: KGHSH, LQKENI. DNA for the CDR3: TGTGCCAGCTCACCCGCCGGGGTAGCGGGAGTTATGGCAGATACGCAGTATTTT. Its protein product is CASSPAGVAGVMADTQYF.

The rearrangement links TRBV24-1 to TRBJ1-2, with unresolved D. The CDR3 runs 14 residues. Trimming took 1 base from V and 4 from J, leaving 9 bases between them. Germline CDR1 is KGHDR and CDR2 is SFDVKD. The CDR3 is CATSDFDSSYGYTF. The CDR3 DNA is TGTGCCACCAGTGATTTTGACTCGTCCTATGGCTACACCTTC.

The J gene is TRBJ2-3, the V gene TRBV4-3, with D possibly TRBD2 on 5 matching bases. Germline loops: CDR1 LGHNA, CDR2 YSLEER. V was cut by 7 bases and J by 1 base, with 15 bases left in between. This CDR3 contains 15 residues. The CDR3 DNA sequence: TGCGCCAGCAACCAGTGGGCGGGCGGCACAGATACGCAGTATTTT. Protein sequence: CASNQWAGGTDTQYF.

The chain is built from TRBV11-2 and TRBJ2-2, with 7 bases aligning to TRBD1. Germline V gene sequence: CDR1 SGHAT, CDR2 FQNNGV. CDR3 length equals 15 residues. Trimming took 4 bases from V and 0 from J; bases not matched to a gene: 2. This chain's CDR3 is CASSYGQANTGELFF. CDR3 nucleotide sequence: TGTGCCAGCAGCTACGGACAGGCGAACACCGGGGAGCTGTTTTTT.

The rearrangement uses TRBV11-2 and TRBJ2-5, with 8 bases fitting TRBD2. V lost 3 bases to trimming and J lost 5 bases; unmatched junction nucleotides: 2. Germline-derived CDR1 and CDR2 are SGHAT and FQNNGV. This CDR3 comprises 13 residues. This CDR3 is CASSFGGGETQYF. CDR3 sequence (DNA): TGTGCCAGCAGCTTCGGCGGGGGGGAGACCCAGTACTTC. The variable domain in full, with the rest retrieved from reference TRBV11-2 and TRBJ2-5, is EAGVAQSPRYKIIEKRQSVAFWCNPISGHATLYWYQQILGQGPKLLIQFQNNGVVDDSQLPKDRFSAERLKGVDSTLKIQPAKLEDSAVYLCASSFGGGETQYFGPGTRLLVL.

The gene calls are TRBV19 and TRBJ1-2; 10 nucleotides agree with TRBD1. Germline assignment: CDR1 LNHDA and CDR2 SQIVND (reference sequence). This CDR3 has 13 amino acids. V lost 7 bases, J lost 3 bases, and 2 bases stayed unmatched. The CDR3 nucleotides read TGTGCCAGTACTGGACAGGGGGACTATGGCTACACCTTC. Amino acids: CASTGQGDYGYTF. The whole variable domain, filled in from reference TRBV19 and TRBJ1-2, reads DGGITQSPKYLFRKEGQNVTLSCEQNLNHDAMYWYRQDPGQGLRLIYYSQIVNDFQKGDIAEGYSVSREKKESFPLTVTSAQKNPTAFYLCASTGQGDYGYTFGSGTRLTVV.

CDR3 loop: CASSTPGTGAGYTF. The CDR3 DNA is TGTGCCAGCAGCACACCCGGGACAGGGGCTGGCTACACCTTC. The chain recombines TRBV5-4 with TRBJ1-2, with 10 bases lining up with TRBD1. CDR1 is SGHNT, CDR2 YYREEE, per germline (reference sequence). The CDR3 contains 14 residues. Trimming at V came to 4 bases and at J to 7 bases, leaving 7 bases not matched to a gene. The variable domain in full, with the rest retrieved from reference TRBV5-4 and TRBJ1-2, is ETGVTQSPTHLIKTRGQQVTLRCSSQSGHNTVSWYQQALGQGPQFIFQYYREEENGRGNFPPRFSGLQFPNYSSELNVNALELDDSALYLCASSTPGTGAGYTFGSGTRLTVV.

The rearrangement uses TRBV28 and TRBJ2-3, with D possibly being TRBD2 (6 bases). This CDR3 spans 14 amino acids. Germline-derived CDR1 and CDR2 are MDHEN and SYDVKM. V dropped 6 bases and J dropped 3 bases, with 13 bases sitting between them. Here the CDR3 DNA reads TGTGCCAGCAGGTCCCCCGGGACTACAGATACGCAGTATTTT. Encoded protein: CASRSPGTTDTQYF.

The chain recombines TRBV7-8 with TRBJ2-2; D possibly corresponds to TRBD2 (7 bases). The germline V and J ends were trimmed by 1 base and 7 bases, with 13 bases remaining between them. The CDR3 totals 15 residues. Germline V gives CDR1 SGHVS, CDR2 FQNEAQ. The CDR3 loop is CASSLVRGAIGELFF. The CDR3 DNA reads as TGTGCCAGCAGCTTAGTCCGGGGGGCGATCGGGGAGCTGTTTTTT.

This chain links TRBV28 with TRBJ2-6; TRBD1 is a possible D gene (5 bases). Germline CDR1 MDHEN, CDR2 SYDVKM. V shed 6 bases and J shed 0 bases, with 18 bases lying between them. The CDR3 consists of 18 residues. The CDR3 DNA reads TGTGCCAGCAGGACAGAGCTCTCTTACCACTCTGGGGCCAACGTCCTGACTTTC. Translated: CASRTELSYHSGANVLTF.

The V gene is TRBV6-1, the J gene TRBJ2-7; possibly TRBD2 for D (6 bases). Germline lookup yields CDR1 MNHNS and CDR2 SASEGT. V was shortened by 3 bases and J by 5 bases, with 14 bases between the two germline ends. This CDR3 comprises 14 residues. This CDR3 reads CASSESRGSNEQYF. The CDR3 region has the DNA TGTGCCAGCAGTGAGTCCCGGGGGAGCAACGAGCAGTACTTC.

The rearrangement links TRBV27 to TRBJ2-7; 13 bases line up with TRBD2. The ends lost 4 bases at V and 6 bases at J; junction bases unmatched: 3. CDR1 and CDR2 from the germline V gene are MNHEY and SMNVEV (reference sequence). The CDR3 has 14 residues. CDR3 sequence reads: CASSYTSGRGEQYF. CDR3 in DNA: TGTGCCAGCAGTTATACTAGCGGGAGGGGCGAGCAGTACTTC.